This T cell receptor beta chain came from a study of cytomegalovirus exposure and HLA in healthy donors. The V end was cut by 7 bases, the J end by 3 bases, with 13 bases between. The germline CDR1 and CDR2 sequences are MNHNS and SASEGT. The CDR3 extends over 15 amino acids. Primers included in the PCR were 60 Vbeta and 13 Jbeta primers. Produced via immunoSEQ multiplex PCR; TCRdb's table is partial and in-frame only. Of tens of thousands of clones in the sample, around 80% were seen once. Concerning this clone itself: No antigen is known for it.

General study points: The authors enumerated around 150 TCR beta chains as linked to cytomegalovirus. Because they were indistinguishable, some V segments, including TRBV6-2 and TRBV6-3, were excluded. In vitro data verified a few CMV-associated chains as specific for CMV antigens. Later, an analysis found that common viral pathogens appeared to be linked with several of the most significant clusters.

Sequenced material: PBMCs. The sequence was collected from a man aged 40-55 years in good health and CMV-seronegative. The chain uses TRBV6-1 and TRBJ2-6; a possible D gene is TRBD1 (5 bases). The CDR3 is CASTQGLGGANVLTF. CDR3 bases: TGTGCCAGCACCCAGGGTTTGGGTGGGGCCAACGTCCTGACTTTC.